This T cell receptor (beta chain) was sequenced during a study of CD8 T cells in ankylosing spondylitis. The V gene's germline CDR1 is GTSNPN and CDR2 SVGIG (reference sequence). CDR3 length equals 11 residues. With 0 bases removed from V and 8 bases from J, the gap between germline ends came to 5 bases. This clonotype was picked up many times. Its antigen is unidentified. Libraries of TCR beta came from quantitative 5'-RACE with molecular barcodes. Each CDR3 protein is one row after TCRdb ran MiXCR on the 5' RACE reads. The sample shows around 230,000 distinct CDR3 sequences, 8% to 9.5% of them seen only once. Study conclusions and caveats: There was reportedly significant enrichment of clones that were disease-linked in matched ankylosing spondylitis synovial fluid. Disease-linked clones bore a CD8+ phenotype and were relatively rare in peripheral blood. A TCR beta motif of 8 or 9 highly homologous variants appeared characteristic of ankylosing spondylitis blood.

This clonotype was sampled from a male donor with ankylosing spondylitis or in good health (not recorded which). Sequences were obtained from blood, either unsorted or a sorted T cell fraction (not recorded which). J is TRBJ2-1 and V is TRBV30; no definite D call. CDR3 in DNA: TGTGCCTGGAGTGTAGGGCATGAGCAGTTCTTC. Translated: CAWSVGHEQFF.